This TCR beta chain was profiled in a study of cytomegalovirus exposure and HLA in healthy donors. The study, taken as a whole, reports: Later on, an analysis showed TCR association rates differing by HLA locus, with DRB1 the most and HLA-C the fewest. Fewer N-insertions (relative to the roughly 670-donor mean) were reportedly seen in an Asian-associated ancestry cluster in a later analysis. There were some public TCRs occurring in many donors, but most TCR sequences were rare.

As for this clone: No antigen is known for it.

Donors counted as nominally healthy when sampled, yet unrecorded immune exposures were likely. PCR employed 60 Vbeta and 13 Jbeta primers. Only in-frame clones appear in the TCRdb table, and some are missing; sequencing was by immunoSEQ multiplex PCR. The data show 150,000 to 200,000 clones, approximately 82% seen once. The sample comprised PBMCs. The source is a woman aged 18-35 years in good health and CMV-seronegative.

The CDR3 region is CASSQNRVSGELFF. In DNA, the CDR3 is TGCGCCAGCAGCCAAAACAGGGTGTCCGGGGAGCTGTTTTTT. The gene calls are TRBV4-3 and TRBJ2-2, with D possibly matching TRBD1 (6 bases). Germline loops: CDR1 LGHNA, CDR2 YSLEER. The CDR3 consists of 14 residues. Trimming cost V 2 bases and J 6 bases, with 10 bases left between them.